These T cell receptor beta chains were read from a single sample in a study of blood T cell repertoires in COVID-19. Assay used: immunoSEQ multiplex PCR; TCRdb lists only in-frame clones, some missing. The sample lists hundreds of thousands of clones, about 88% occurring once. Sequencing was performed on peripheral blood. All receptors derive from a woman aged 70-85 years with COVID-19, enrolled during active disease. Each CDR3 is given with its conserved first and last residue. D genes are given only for firm matches. A row's size may be missing; if present it is once, few, many or a size class.

J | size | V | D | CDR3 | DNA
TRBJ1-1 | - | TRBV19 | - | CASSIGRAEAFF | TGTGCCAGTAGTATAGGGAGGGCCGAGGCTTTCTTT
TRBJ1-1 | many | TRBV3-1/TRBV3-2 | - | CASSQEPLRGAFF | TGTGCCAGCAGCCAAGAACCGCTAAGGGGAGCTTTCTTT
TRBJ1-3 | few | TRBV27 | - | CASGAFSGNTIYF | TGTGCCAGCGGGGCCTTCTCTGGAAACACCATATATTTT
TRBJ2-6 | - | TRBV2 | - | CASSATAGANVLTF | TGTGCCAGCAGTGCGACAGCTGGGGCCAACGTCCTGACTTTC
TRBJ2-1 | - | TRBV5-1 | - | CASSPTDTAYNEQFF | TGCGCCAGCAGCCCGACGGACACCGCCTACAATGAGCAGTTCTTC
TRBJ1-2 | - | TRBV19 | - | CASSATVITNYGYTF | TGTGCCAGTAGTGCGACAGTAATTACTAACTATGGCTACACCTTC
TRBJ2-6 | - | TRBV13 | TRBD1 | CASSFGTAFGRANVLTF | TGTGCCAGCAGCTTCGGGACAGCCTTCGGGAGGGCCAACGTCCTGACTTTC
TRBJ1-2 | - | TRBV20-1 | TRBD1 | CSAKTGGNYTF | TGCAGTGCCAAGACAGGGGGAAACTACACCTTC
TRBJ2-3 | - | TRBV28 | TRBD2 | CASYEAGGITDTQYF | TGTGCCTCCTATGAGGCGGGGGGGATCACAGATACGCAGTATTTT
TRBJ2-3 | - | TRBV4-1 | - | CASSQNSGGPTDTQYF | TGCGCCAGCAGCCAAAATAGCGGAGGACCCACAGATACGCAGTATTTT
TRBJ1-1 | - | TRBV5-1 | - | CASSLRAGEAFF | TGCGCCAGCAGCTTGCGGGCGGGGGAAGCTTTCTTT
TRBJ1-2 | - | TRBV19 | - | CASSPQAVIPYGYTF | TGTGCCAGTAGTCCGCAGGCAGTTATTCCCTATGGCTACACCTTC
TRBJ2-3 | - | TRBV2 | TRBD2 | CASSEGGGLTDTQYF | TGTGCCAGCAGTGAAGGGGGGGGTCTCACAGATACGCAGTATTTT
TRBJ1-1 | - | TRBV10-3 | - | CAIDSSPPNTEAFF | TGTGCCATAGATTCCAGTCCCCCGAACACTGAAGCTTTCTTT
TRBJ2-7 | - | TRBV4-3 | - | CASSQAYRSYEQYF | TGCGCCAGCAGCCAAGCCTACAGATCCTACGAGCAGTACTTC
TRBJ2-5 | - | TRBV7-2 | - | CASSSYDGAQYF | TGTGCCAGCAGCTCCTACGACGGGGCCCAGTACTTC
TRBJ2-7 | - | TRBV27 | TRBD1 | CASSLSKEGAHEQYF | TGTGCCAGCAGTTTGTCCAAAGAGGGGGCCCACGAGCAGTACTTC